This T cell receptor (beta chain) was found in a study of blood T cell repertoires in COVID-19. The wider study: Some COVID-19 samples were acute and others convalescent; all came from the United States, Italy and Spain. Sources were T cells, B-cell-depleted T cells, or PBMCs; the material itself was cDNA or gDNA.

Per the original data handling: Researchers report that nucleated cell counts were estimated from reference gene primer amplification. Here immunoSEQ multiplex PCR was the method, and the copy in TCRdb shows in-frame clones only, minus some. V and J calls and clone size are copied from that table; D and trimming were computed from the DNA. The profile shows about 74,000 clones, approximately 86% of them singletons. The source is an elderly woman with active or convalescent COVID-19. The specimen sequenced was peripheral blood.

The CDR3 DNA is TGTGCCACAACCGGGACAGGGAGCACAGATACGCAGTATTTT. It encodes CATTGTGSTDTQYF. The chain employs TRBV7-9 and TRBJ2-3, with 9 bases that match TRBD1. The CDR3 loop spans 14 amino acids. Germline V CDR1 and CDR2: SEHNR, FQNEAQ (reference sequence). Germline trimming cut 10 bases from V and 0 bases from J; bases unmatched to any gene: 5.